Listed below are T cell receptor beta chains from one sample, sequenced in a study of glioma-infiltrating T cells. In TCRdb, the multiplex PCR reads were re-called with MiXCR into one record per CDR3 protein. The data show about 410,000 distinct CDR3 sequences, less than 50% seen once. Sequenced: glioma tissue, nonneoplastic brain tissue, or PBMCs (not recorded which). All receptors come from a human donor with low-grade glioma or glioblastoma, undergoing nonglioma brain surgery, or in good health (not recorded which). CDR3s include the opening cysteine and the closing phenylalanine or tryptophan. The order of the fields is CDR3 length, clone size, J gene, D gene, V gene, CDR3 DNA, CDR3 protein. The D gene is left open where the match is weak. Part of the rows lack a size; the others show once, few, many or a class for expanded clones.

>18|once|TRBJ2-1|.|TRBV6-6
TGTGCCAGCAGTTACTGGGGCCCTATGTCGGGAGTCCACAATGAGCAGTTCTTC
CASSYWGPMSGVHNEQFF
>16|.|TRBJ2-1|.|TRBV4-3
TGCGCCAGCAGCCACGACTTAGCGACCTCCTACAATGAGCAGTTCTTC
CASSHDLATSYNEQFF
>14|.|TRBJ2-5|.|TRBV7-3
TGTGCCAGCAGCTTAAGCGGGGTAGGAGAGACCCAGTACTTC
CASSLSGVGETQYF
>14|.|TRBJ2-7|.|TRBV28
TGTGCCAGCAGTCACGTCGTCGGGACCTACGAGCAGTACTTC
CASSHVVGTYEQYF
>15|few|TRBJ2-3|TRBD1|TRBV11-2
TGTGCCAGCAGCCCGACAGGGGTTAGCACAGATACGCAGTATTTT
CASSPTGVSTDTQYF
>15|many|TRBJ2-1|.|TRBV5-1
TGTGCCAGCAGTTTAAGGGATAGCTCCTACAATGAGCAGTTCTTC
CASSLRDSSYNEQFF
>14|.|TRBJ2-1|.|TRBV28
TGTGCCAGAAGGGGCGGCCAGACCCTAAGAAAGCAGTTCTTC
CARRGGQTLRKQFF
>15|few|TRBJ2-7|.|TRBV5-4
TGTGCCAGCAGCTTGCCCAGCGGAAGCTCCTACGAGCAGTACTTC
CASSLPSGSSYEQYF
>16|many|TRBJ2-7|.|TRBV15
TGTGCCACCAGCAGAGCGAGGCAGGGGAGCTCCTACGAGCAGTACTTC
CATSRARQGSSYEQYF
>13|many|TRBJ2-7|.|TRBV20-1
TGCAGTGCTCGGGGCCCAGGCAGCTACGAGCAGTACTTC
CSARGPGSYEQYF
>15|few|TRBJ2-2|TRBD2|TRBV6-1
TGTGCCAGCAGTAATCTAGCGGGGTACACCGGGGAGCTGTTTTTT
CASSNLAGYTGELFF
>17|.|TRBJ1-1|.|TRBV6-2/TRBV6-3
TGTGCCAGCAGTTACGAGCGGGACACCCTTTCCGGCACTGAAGCTTTCTTT
CASSYERDTLSGTEAFF
>14|.|TRBJ2-7|.|TRBV29-1
TGCAGCGTTGCGAGGGGGGGGGCCTCCTACGAGCAGTACTTC
CSVARGGASYEQYF
>15|many|TRBJ2-3|.|TRBV4-3
TGCGCCAGCAGCCAAGATACGGGCAACACAGATACGCAGTATTTT
CASSQDTGNTDTQYF
>15|few|TRBJ1-6|.|TRBV4-2
TGTGCCAGCAGCTCAGGGGTTCTGGGGAATTCACCCCTCCACTTT
CASSSGVLGNSPLHF
>13|few|TRBJ1-2|.|TRBV24-1
TGTGCCACCAGCCAGGCCGGGGTCAGCGGCTACACCTTC
CATSQAGVSGYTF
>15|few|TRBJ2-7|TRBD2|TRBV27
TGTGCCAGCCCCCTTAGCGGGGGGCGCGGATACGAGCAGTACTTC
CASPLSGGRGYEQYF
>16|.|TRBJ2-7|TRBD2|TRBV4-3
TGCGCCAGCAGCCAAGATCTTGGCGGGAGGATCAACGAGCAGTACTTC
CASSQDLGGRINEQYF
>14|.|TRBJ2-1|TRBD2|TRBV7-2
TGTGCCAGCAGCCACGGGACTACGAGGAATGAGCAGTTCTTC
CASSHGTTRNEQFF
>14|once|TRBJ2-3|TRBD2|TRBV20-1
TGCAGTGCTAGCTCTAGCGGGAAAGCAGATACGCAGTATTTT
CSASSSGKADTQYF
>13|many|TRBJ1-5|TRBD1|TRBV20-1
TGCAGTGCTAGAGGGACAGGGGATCAGCCCCAGCATTTT
CSARGTGDQPQHF
>14|.|TRBJ2-7|.|TRBV10-3
TGTGCCATCAGTCCTCGGGCCGCCGTTTACGAGCAGTACTTC
CAISPRAAVYEQYF
>15|.|TRBJ2-7|.|TRBV7-9
TGTGCCAGCAGCTTAAGAGGAAGTCTATTATACGAGCAGTACTTC
CASSLRGSLLYEQYF
>15|many|TRBJ1-1|.|TRBV6-1
TGTGCCAGCAGAACCCCCGCAGGGGCGAACACTGAAGCTTTCTTT
CASRTPAGANTEAFF